This entry lists 14 T cell receptor beta chains sequenced from one sample in a study of CD8+ T cells in alopecia areata. Extraction of RNA preceded its reverse transcription into cDNA, which served as the sequencing template. Assay used: immunoSEQ multiplex PCR; TCRdb lists only in-frame clones, some missing. The data hold about 200,000 clones, with roughly 50% observed a single time. The sequenced sample was CD8+ T cells sorted from blood. All receptors derive from a human donor in good health.

This clone was counted a single time. V usage is TRBV6-5 and J usage is TRBJ2-1; 8 bases map to TRBD1. The CDR3 is 14 amino acids. Germline loops: CDR1 MNHEY, CDR2 SVGAGI. J lost 5 bases, V lost 4 bases, and 4 bases had no gene match. The CDR3, as DNA: TGTGCCAGCAGTTCTAAGGACAGGGACAATGAGCAGTTCTTC. Protein sequence: CASSSKDRDNEQFF.

V and J are TRBV27 and TRBJ1-5; TRBD1 is a possible D gene (5 bases). Germline CDR1 is MNHEY and CDR2 is SMNVEV (reference sequence). Trimming took off 3 bases at V and 2 bases at J, with 11 bases between the two ends. The CDR3 contains 15 residues. The DNA for the CDR3 is TGTGCCAGCAGTTTCAAGGGGTCGGGCAATCAGCCCCAGCATTTT. It specifies CASSFKGSGNQPQHF.

The CDR3 nucleotides are TGCGCCAGCAGCCAAGACTATTTACAGGGCGGCGAGCAGTACTTC. It encodes CASSQDYLQGGEQYF. This chain uses TRBV4-1 with TRBJ2-7; possible D gene TRBD1, 6 bases. Trimming removed 0 bases from V and 6 bases from J, with 15 bases in between. CDR1 and CDR2 from the germline V gene are MGHRA and YSYEKL. This CDR3 has 15 residues.

The V and J genes are TRBV6-6 and TRBJ2-7, with 8 bases fitting TRBD1. CDR1 is MNHNY, CDR2 SVGAGI, per germline (reference sequence). V was clipped by 4 bases and J by 5 bases; unmatched bases: 1. This CDR3 is built from 12 residues. CDR3 in amino acids: CASSSGGHEQYF. CDR3 in DNA: TGTGCCAGCAGTTCAGGGGGCCACGAGCAGTACTTC.

The chain couples TRBV29-1 to TRBJ1-1; D is uncertain. The CDR3 runs to 16 residues. Trimming stripped 5 bases from V and 4 bases from J, with 23 bases between. Germline CDR1 is SQVTM and CDR2 is ANQGSEA. CDR3 nucleotide sequence: TGCAGCGTTACAATCATCTGGAAGGGCCCTAGCACTGAAGCTTTCTTT. Residues: CSVTIIWKGPSTEAFF.

The chain employs TRBV29-1 and TRBJ2-1; weak D call: TRBD1 (5 bases). Germline lookup yields CDR1 SQVTM and CDR2 ANQGSEA. The CDR3 consists of 13 residues. Trimming removed 3 bases at V and 8 bases at J, with 14 bases between. The CDR3 region has the DNA TGCAGCGTTGAGAGGACACCCAGCGATGAGCAGTTCTTC. Protein product: CSVERTPSDEQFF.

The chain combines TRBV4-2 with TRBJ2-3; no reliable D call. V was shortened by 1 base and J by 1 base, with 9 bases between the two germline ends. The CDR3 loop spans 15 amino acids. The germline V gene has CDR1 LGHNA and CDR2 YNFKEQ. DNA for the CDR3: TGTGCCAGCAGCCAAGTACTAAGGGGCACAGATACGCAGTATTTT. The encoded protein is CASSQVLRGTDTQYF.

This clone has just a few counts. The chain recombines TRBV27 with TRBJ2-7, with 10 bases aligning to TRBD1. This CDR3 has 15 amino acids. Looked up from germline, CDR1 is MNHEY and CDR2 is SMNVEV (reference sequence). Trimming removed 7 bases from V and 0 bases from J; junction bases left unmatched: 6. CDR3 sequence reads: CASNPGTGVSYEQYF. CDR3 sequence (DNA): TGTGCCAGCAACCCCGGGACAGGGGTCTCCTACGAGCAGTACTTC.

This chain uses TRBV4-1 with TRBJ1-5; 7 bases match TRBD1. Germline V CDR1 and CDR2: MGHRA, YSYEKL. The CDR3 consists of 14 residues. V was clipped by 4 bases and J by 7 bases; unmatched bases: 7. CDR3 loop: CASSRTGEGQPQHF. The CDR3 nucleotides read TGCGCCAGCAGCCGTACAGGGGAGGGCCAGCCCCAGCATTTT.

The rearrangement uses TRBV9 and TRBJ2-1, with D unresolved. The germline V and J ends were trimmed by 0 bases and 2 bases, with 9 bases remaining between them. Germline V gene sequence: CDR1 SGDLS, CDR2 YYNGEE. The CDR3 is 15 residues long. CDR3 region: CASSVGTTAYNEQFF. CDR3 nucleotides: TGTGCCAGCAGCGTAGGGACCACCGCCTACAATGAGCAGTTCTTC.

The chain is built from TRBV5-4 and TRBJ1-1; maybe TRBD1 (5 bases). CDR3 length: 14 amino acids. From germline, CDR1 is SGHNT and CDR2 YYREEE (reference sequence). The V end lost 4 bases, the J end lost 0 bases, and 10 bases lay between the germline ends. CDR3: CASSIPGLNTEAFF. The CDR3 DNA reads as TGTGCCAGCAGCATCCCAGGGTTGAACACTGAAGCTTTCTTT.

J is TRBJ2-2 and V is TRBV30; D is perhaps TRBD2 (5 bases). The germline V gene encodes CDR1 GTSNPN and CDR2 SVGIG (reference sequence). CDR3 length equals 12 residues. The ends were cut back, 3 bases at V and 5 bases at J, with 7 bases in the middle. CDR3 region: CAWRRGTGELFF. In nucleotides, the CDR3 is TGTGCCTGGAGACGCGGGACCGGGGAGCTGTTTTTT. The whole variable domain, remainder taken from reference TRBV30 and TRBJ2-2, is SQTIHQWPATLVQPVGSPLSLECTVEGTSNPNLYWYRQAAGRGLQLLFYSVGIGQISSEVPQNLSASRPQDRQFILSSKKLLLSDSGFYLCAWRRGTGELFFGEGSRLTVL.

The V gene is TRBV7-9, the J gene TRBJ1-2; D remains unclear. V was shortened by 6 bases and J by 3 bases, with 11 bases between the two germline ends. Per the germline V gene, CDR1 is SEHNR and CDR2 is FQNEAQ (reference sequence). This CDR3 region has 13 residues. CDR3 nucleotide sequence: TGTGCCAGCAGTGTTATAGTGGACTATGGCTACACCTTC. It encodes CASSVIVDYGYTF.

The chain is built from TRBV30 and TRBJ1-2, with D unresolved. V dropped 1 base and J dropped 0 bases, with 9 bases sitting between them. CDR1 is GTSNPN, CDR2 SVGIG, per germline (reference sequence). The CDR3 spans 14 residues. In DNA form, the CDR3 reads TGTGCCTGGAGTGGCGGGGAGACTAACTATGGCTACACCTTC. This translates into CAWSGGETNYGYTF.